This passage covers 22 T cell receptor beta chains from one sample sequenced in a study of blood T cell repertoires in COVID-19 (dated by TCRdb to about 2020). Libraries came from the immunoSEQ multiplex PCR assay. This is the immuneACCESS table as TCRdb keeps it, with only in-frame sequences that have V and J called. A part of the clones is gone; compared with another copy, unresolved V genes explain less than half, and the rest is unexplained. Counted in this sample were about 240,000 clones; 80% to 85% of them appeared once. Jointly, the top ten make up roughly 3.3% of the sample. The sample taken for sequencing was peripheral blood. All receptors derive from a woman aged 18-30 years with acute or convalescent COVID-19.

In nucleotides, the CDR3 is TGTGCCTGGAGTCTCGGGGTTGGAAACACCATATATTTT. As protein: CAWSLGVGNTIYF. The rearrangement links TRBV30 to TRBJ1-3; no clear D gene. The V gene lost 2 bases and the J gene lost 3 bases, with 8 bases spanning the gap. This CDR3 contains 13 residues. In germline, CDR1 is GTSNPN, CDR2 SVGIG (reference sequence).

The V call is TRBV18, the J call TRBJ1-2, with D possibly TRBD1 on 5 matching bases. The V end lost 5 bases, the J end lost 7 bases, and 11 bases lay between the germline ends. The CDR3 extends over 12 amino acids. Germline CDR1 and CDR2: KGHSH and LQKENI. The CDR3 region is CASSVGLSGYTF. As DNA, the CDR3 is TGTGCCAGCTCAGTGGGGCTAAGTGGCTACACCTTC.

This clone was seen only a few times. CDR3 in amino acids: CASSQMTSGHTDTQYF. The CDR3 DNA reads as TGTGCCAGCAGCCAAATGACTAGCGGGCACACAGATACGCAGTATTTT. V gene TRBV3-1 (or the pseudogene TRBV3-2) combines with J gene TRBJ2-3; 10 bases match TRBD2. Per germline, CDR1 LGHDT and CDR2 YNNKEL (reference sequence). V shed 2 bases and J 2 bases; nucleotides not matched to a gene: 4. CDR3 size: 16 residues.

The rearrangement uses TRBV15 and TRBJ2-1, with 7 bases matching TRBD2. Trimming cost V 0 bases and J 0 bases; bases outside gene matches: 8. In germline, CDR1 is LNHNV, CDR2 YYDKDF (reference sequence). This CDR3 region has 18 residues. CDR3 amino acids: CATSRDWSSGVSYNEQFF. CDR3 sequence (DNA): TGTGCCACCAGCAGAGATTGGTCGAGCGGGGTCTCCTACAATGAGCAGTTCTTC.

In nucleotides, the CDR3 is TGTGCCAGCAGGTACAGGGGGTTGTGGACAGATACGCAGTATTTT. Translated, it gives CASRYRGLWTDTQYF. This chain connects TRBV6-5 to TRBJ2-3; 8 bases are a match to TRBD1. Germline loops: CDR1 MNHEY, CDR2 SVGAGI. V dropped 6 bases and J dropped 3; count of bases not matched to a gene: 8. This CDR3 contains 15 residues.

This sequence joins TRBV18 and TRBJ1-6, with no clear D. V was shortened by 2 bases and J by 7 bases, with 6 bases between the two germline ends. The CDR3 loop spans 13 amino acids. Germline loops: CDR1 KGHSH, CDR2 LQKENI. In nucleotides, the CDR3 is TGTGCCAGCTCACCAGACTGGAATTCACCCCTCCACTTT. Translation: CASSPDWNSPLHF.

J is TRBJ1-2 and V is TRBV14; D perhaps matches TRBD1 (5 bases). Trimming cost V 1 base and J 2 bases, with 5 bases left between them. The CDR3 has 13 amino acids. Germline CDR1 reads SGHDN; CDR2 reads FVKESK. The CDR3 here is CASSQGQNYGYTF. As DNA, the CDR3 is TGTGCCAGCAGCCAAGGACAGAACTATGGCTACACCTTC.

The rearrangement joins TRBV5-4 to TRBJ2-7; TRBD1 aligns across 10 bases. With V trimmed by 1 base and J by 2 bases, 3 bases remained unmatched. Germline V lookup: CDR1 SGHNT, CDR2 YYREEE (reference sequence). This CDR3 comprises 15 residues. Here the CDR3 reads CASSLRTGGAYEQYF. In DNA form, the CDR3 reads TGTGCCAGCAGCTTGAGGACAGGGGGAGCCTACGAGCAGTACTTC.

The CDR3 coding sequence is TGTGCCAGCAGACAGTGGGACAGGGGGCCTCCTAATGAAAAACTGTTTTTT. As protein: CASRQWDRGPPNEKLFF. This sequence joins TRBV27 and TRBJ1-4, with TRBD1 identical over 12 bases. CDR1 and CDR2 from the germline V gene are MNHEY and SMNVEV (reference sequence). V lost 6 bases to trimming and J lost 3 bases; unmatched junction nucleotides: 8. This CDR3 contains 17 residues. Full variable domain (remainder filled in from reference TRBV27 and TRBJ1-4): EAQVTQNPRYLITVTGKKLTVTCSQNMNHEYMSWYRQDPGLGLRQIYYSMNVEVTDKGDVPEGYKVSRKEKRNFPLILESPSPNQTSLYFCASRQWDRGPPNEKLFFGSGTQLSVL.

There are a few counts of this clone. The rearrangement links TRBV6-5 to TRBJ1-5; possibly TRBD1 for D (6 bases). Per germline, CDR1 MNHEY and CDR2 SVGAGI. The CDR3 runs to 15 residues. Trimming removed 0 bases at V and 2 bases at J, with 8 bases between. The CDR3 DNA sequence: TGTGCCAGCAGTTACTCGAACAGGGGCAATCAGCCCCAGCATTTT. It yields the protein CASSYSNRGNQPQHF.

The gene calls are TRBV7-2 and TRBJ1-4; D unclear. V dropped 4 bases and J dropped 5 bases, with 11 bases sitting between them. Germline V lookup: CDR1 SGHTA, CDR2 FQGNSA. This CDR3 comprises 14 residues. CDR3 protein: CASSSPVPNEKLFF. Here the CDR3 DNA reads TGTGCCAGCAGCTCGCCAGTCCCCAATGAAAAACTGTTTTTT.

V gene TRBV25-1 combines with J gene TRBJ1-1, with 7 bases that match TRBD1. The J segment lost 12 bases and the V segment lost 6 bases, leaving 10 bases of the junction unmatched. Germline V gene lookup returns CDR1 MGHDK and CDR2 SYGVNS. There are 12 residues in the CDR3. The CDR3 loop reads CASSDFDRVTFF. The CDR3 DNA sequence: TGTGCCAGCAGCGACTTTGACAGGGTTACTTTCTTT.

V and J are TRBV4-1 and TRBJ1-1; TRBD1 aligns across 7 bases. CDR1 MGHRA and CDR2 YSYEKL come from the germline V gene. The CDR3 is 18 residues long. Trimming took 1 base from V and 2 from J; bases not matched to a gene: 13. DNA for the CDR3: TGCGCCAGCAGCCAAGGTCCTCAAACAGGGGTCGATAACACTGAAGCTTTCTTT. Translation: CASSQGPQTGVDNTEAFF.

The CDR3 region is CASSQGAWEYEQYF. In DNA, the CDR3 is TGCGCCAGCAGCCAAGGCGCCTGGGAGTACGAGCAGTACTTC. This rearrangement joins TRBV4-3 to TRBJ2-7, with D possibly matching TRBD2 (5 bases). Germline V gives CDR1 LGHNA, CDR2 YSLEER. The CDR3 is 14 residues long. V shed 1 base and J shed 4 bases, with 11 bases lying between them.

Points on this clone: This sample also contains other DNA sequences that code for the same CDR3. The rearrangement links TRBV9 to TRBJ2-5; 9 bases line up with TRBD2. CDR3 size: 15 residues. V shed 1 base, J shed 3 bases, and the junction held 4 bases outside the gene matches. Germline values: CDR1 SGDLS, CDR2 YYNGEE. The CDR3 nucleotides read TGTGCCAGCAGCGTACAAGCGGGAGGAAAAGAGACCCAGTACTTC. This encodes CASSVQAGGKETQYF.

The genes are TRBV25-1 and TRBJ2-3; a weak D match, TRBD1 (5 bases). The CDR3 spans 14 residues. Germline assignment: CDR1 MGHDK and CDR2 SYGVNS. V lost 8 bases to trimming and J lost 2 bases, with 14 bases between them. In nucleotides, the CDR3 is TGTGCCAGCTGGGGCCCCCATCCCACAGATACGCAGTATTTT. Its translation: CASWGPHPTDTQYF.

The V gene is TRBV7-2, the J gene TRBJ2-7, with 12 positions matching TRBD1. Germline V CDR1 and CDR2: SGHTA, FQGNSA. The CDR3 totals 18 residues. The V and J ends lost 5 bases and 2 bases, in that order; junction bases with no gene match: 13. The CDR3 loop reads CASSRGQGAKAFTYEQYF. DNA of the CDR3: TGTGCCAGCAGCCGGGGACAGGGGGCGAAAGCTTTCACCTACGAGCAGTACTTC. Filled out from reference TRBV7-2 and TRBJ2-7, the complete variable domain reads GAGVSQSPSNKVTEKGKDVELRCDPISGHTALYWYRQSLGQGLEFLIYFQGNSAPDKSGLPSDRFSAERTGGSVSTLTIQRTQQEDSAVYLCASSRGQGAKAFTYEQYFGPGTRLTVT.

The genes are TRBV12-3 or TRBV12-4 and TRBJ2-7; D unresolved. Trimming removed 6 bases from V and 2 bases from J, with 8 bases in between. CDR3 size: 12 residues. Here the CDR3 reads CASSPTTYEQYF. The CDR3 region has the DNA TGTGCCAGCAGCCCCACAACCTACGAGCAGTACTTC.

This chain joins TRBV5-4 and TRBJ2-1; 11 nucleotides align to TRBD2. The CDR3 runs to 19 residues. J gave up 7 bases and V 3 bases, and 18 bases lay outside the gene matches. Germline assignment: CDR1 SGHNT and CDR2 YYREEE (reference sequence). The CDR3 bases are TGTGCCAGCAGCTCCTCGGGGAGGGAACTAGCGGGAGAAACAAATGAGCAGTTCTTC. It specifies CASSSSGRELAGETNEQFF.

The chain joins TRBV19 to TRBJ2-7; TRBD2 matches at 12 bases. The V gene end was trimmed by 3 bases and the J gene end by 12 bases; junction bases not matched to a gene: 6. The length of the CDR3 is 13 residues. CDR1 LNHDA and CDR2 SQIVND come from the germline V gene (reference sequence). The CDR3 sequence is CASSIGGTSGLYF. Written as DNA, the CDR3 is TGTGCCAGTAGTATCGGGGGGACTAGCGGGTTGTACTTC.

This clone was observed once. The rearrangement uses TRBV15 and TRBJ2-7; 9 nucleotides align to TRBD1. Germline values: CDR1 LNHNV, CDR2 YYDKDF (reference sequence). After removal of 3 bases from V and 3 bases from J, the junction contained 12 bases not matched to a gene. This CDR3 has 17 amino acids. This CDR3 reads CATSRDRGPREYYEQYF. The CDR3 DNA reads as TGTGCCACCAGCAGGGACAGGGGACCTAGAGAATACTACGAGCAGTACTTC.

The CDR3 protein is CASTGTRVVDEQFF. DNA for the CDR3: TGCGCCAGCACCGGGACTAGGGTGGTGGATGAGCAGTTCTTC. The chain has TRBV10-2 and TRBJ2-1, with 8 bases fitting TRBD2. With V trimmed by 7 bases and J by 8 bases, 10 bases remained unmatched. Germline CDR1 reads WSHSY; CDR2 reads SAAADI. This CDR3 is built from 14 residues.